Below, 17 T cell receptor beta chains from the same sample are listed, as sequenced in a study of T cell responses to AZD1222 COVID-19 vaccine. The assay was immunoSEQ multiplex PCR, and TCRdb's table has in-frame clones only and misses some. Of 170,000 or so clones listed, around 90% were seen once; the top ten hold around 2.6%. This sample comprised peripheral blood, obtained on day 0 of AZD1222 vaccination. The receptors come from an adult in good health.

V usage is TRBV24-1 and J usage is TRBJ1-5; D ambiguous. The ends were cut back, 9 bases at V and 4 bases at J, with 12 bases in the middle. Per germline, CDR1 KGHDR and CDR2 SFDVKD. This CDR3 comprises 13 residues. CDR3 coding DNA: TGTGCCACCTATCAGTGTTTGAATCAGCCCCAGCATTTT. Its protein is CATYQCLNQPQHF.

V and J are TRBV25-1 and TRBJ1-1; TRBD1 might be the D (6 bases). The germline gives CDR1 MGHDK, CDR2 SYGVNS. V was trimmed by 2 bases and J by 0 bases, leaving 16 bases between them. This CDR3 contains 17 residues. CDR3: CASSEIRPGVLNTEAFF. CDR3 coding DNA: TGTGCCAGCAGTGAAATCAGGCCAGGGGTATTGAACACTGAAGCTTTCTTT.

The chain employs TRBV5-4 and TRBJ2-4, with a tentative D call TRBD1 (7 bases). The germline V gene has CDR1 SGHNT and CDR2 YYREEE (reference sequence). Trimming pared 4 bases from V and 6 bases from J, leaving 20 bases between. The CDR3 length is 16 residues. CDR3 bases: TGTGCCAGCAGCGAAAACAGGGGAGGTTTCGGAAACATTCAGTACTTC. Translating it yields CASSENRGGFGNIQYF.

The chain recombines TRBV6-2 or TRBV6-3 with TRBJ1-1; 7 nucleotides agree with TRBD1. This CDR3 region has 11 residues. Germline assignment: CDR1 MNHEY and CDR2 SVGEGT. J was trimmed by 6 bases and V by 6 bases; bases with no gene match: 1. The DNA for the CDR3 is TGTGCCAGCAGCCAGGGGGCTGAAGCTTTCTTT. The encoded protein is CASSQGAEAFF.

This clone was seen only once. The rearrangement uses TRBV6-5 and TRBJ1-1; D is unresolved. The V gene's germline CDR1 is MNHEY and CDR2 SVGAGI. V lost 7 bases, J lost 5 bases, and 11 bases lay in between. The CDR3 runs 12 residues. DNA of the CDR3: TGTGCCAGCAAGAAGGATTCGACTGAAGCTTTCTTT. This sequence encodes CASKKDSTEAFF.

The chain is built from TRBV24-1 and TRBJ2-3; TRBD1 is a possible D gene (5 bases). Germline CDR1 and CDR2: KGHDR and SFDVKD. The CDR3 is made up of 14 amino acids. Trimming removed 5 bases from V and 1 base from J, with 9 bases in between. The CDR3 sequence is CATSARVRTDTQYF. The CDR3, as DNA: TGTGCCACCAGTGCCAGGGTCCGCACAGATACGCAGTATTTT.

The V and J genes are TRBV6-2 or TRBV6-3 and TRBJ2-2, with unresolved D. There are 16 residues in the CDR3. Germline CDR1 is MNHEY and CDR2 is SVGEGT. V was pared by 3 bases and J by 4 bases, with 15 bases between. The CDR3 nucleotides are TGTGCCAGCAGTTATCATCTGAGGCCCTCCACCGGGGAGCTGTTTTTT. Amino acid sequence: CASSYHLRPSTGELFF.

The CDR3 loop reads CASSLEGPSNQPQHF. The CDR3 DNA reads TGCGCCAGCAGCTTGGAGGGGCCGAGCAATCAGCCCCAGCATTTT. The chain employs TRBV5-1 and TRBJ1-5, with D possibly matching TRBD1 (5 bases). The germline gives CDR1 SGHRS, CDR2 YFSETQ. The ends were cut back, 0 bases at V and 1 base at J, with 8 bases in the middle. The CDR3 contains 15 residues.

The gene calls are TRBV7-9 and TRBJ1-2; D unclear. The CDR3 sequence is 13 residues long. V was clipped by 5 bases and J by 7 bases, with 14 bases between them. CDR1 and CDR2 (germline): SEHNR, FQNEAQ (reference sequence). CDR3 in amino acids: CASSEASSGGYTF. For the CDR3, the DNA is TGTGCCAGCAGCGAGGCCTCGAGTGGTGGCTACACCTTC.

The chain links TRBV5-1 to TRBJ2-7; 11 nucleotides match TRBD2. The germline V gene encodes CDR1 SGHRS and CDR2 YFSETQ. This CDR3 is 16 amino acids long. V dropped 1 base and J dropped 2; count of bases not matched to a gene: 5. CDR3 bases: TGCGCCAGCAGCTTGAATCTAGCGGGAGGCCCCTACGAGCAGTACTTC. Protein sequence: CASSLNLAGGPYEQYF.

V is TRBV29-1 and J is TRBJ1-1; a possible D gene is TRBD1 (5 bases). CDR3 length: 12 residues. The germline V and J ends were trimmed by 7 bases and 10 bases, with 19 bases remaining between them. The germline gives CDR1 SQVTM, CDR2 ANQGSEA. The CDR3 coding sequence is TGCAGCGCGGAGACAGCCGGACTTGGAGCTTTCTTT. Protein: CSAETAGLGAFF.

The V and J genes are TRBV6-4 and TRBJ2-1; possible D gene TRBD2, 6 bases. With 2 bases removed from V and 2 bases from J, the gap between germline ends came to 13 bases. There are 16 residues in the CDR3. The V gene's germline CDR1 is MRHNA and CDR2 SNTAGT. This CDR3 reads CASSDAGTSAYNEQFF. DNA for the CDR3: TGTGCCAGCAGTGACGCCGGGACTTCCGCCTACAATGAGCAGTTCTTC.

In DNA, the CDR3 is TGCAGCGTTGACGGCGGGGACTCTTCAAACCTAGATACGCAGTATTTT. This codes for CSVDGGDSSNLDTQYF. The chain has TRBV29-1 and TRBJ2-3; possibly TRBD2 for D (6 bases). The germline V gene encodes CDR1 SQVTM and CDR2 ANQGSEA. This CDR3 has 16 amino acids. V lost 3 bases, J lost 5 bases, and 21 bases lay in between.

The chain links TRBV29-1 to TRBJ2-1; 7 positions match TRBD2. The CDR3 has 16 amino acids. V was pared by 8 bases and J by 8 bases, with 21 bases of the junction left unmatched. Germline V gives CDR1 SQVTM, CDR2 ANQGSEA. The CDR3 coding sequence is TGCAGCCCCCTCCTGTACGGTGTGGGGGGGTTGGATGAGCAGTTCTTC. Amino acids: CSPLLYGVGGLDEQFF.

The gene calls are TRBV4-1 and TRBJ1-2, with 9 bases aligning to TRBD1. The CDR3 is 15 amino acids. Losses at the gene ends were 1 base for V and 6 bases for J; bases not matched to a gene: 6. Per the germline V gene, CDR1 is MGHRA and CDR2 is YSYEKL. CDR3 DNA: TGCGCCAGCAGCCAAGCCGGACAGGGGACCCATGGCTACACCTTC. This encodes CASSQAGQGTHGYTF.

The chain links TRBV27 to TRBJ1-2; TRBD1 aligns across 7 bases. V shed 6 bases, J shed 0 bases, and the junction held 7 bases outside the gene matches. Germline values: CDR1 MNHEY, CDR2 SMNVEV (reference sequence). The CDR3 extends over 15 amino acids. The CDR3 nucleotides are TGTGCCAGCAGACCCGGGACAGCCCCTAACTATGGCTACACCTTC. It is translated as CASRPGTAPNYGYTF.

The chain joins TRBV29-1 to TRBJ2-7; 7 nucleotides agree with TRBD2. CDR1 and CDR2 from the germline V gene are SQVTM and ANQGSEA. V lost 6 bases to trimming and J lost 6 bases; unmatched junction nucleotides: 17. There are 15 residues in the CDR3. The CDR3 DNA follows: TGCAGCGTAGAGGGAGGGGAAGCCCTGGGCCCCGAGCAGTACTTC. Protein sequence: CSVEGGEALGPEQYF.